The 22 T cell receptor beta chains below come from one sample, sequenced in a study of blood T cell repertoires in COVID-19. Using immunoSEQ multiplex PCR, the repertoire was profiled, and TCRdb retains in-frame clones only, with some absent. The table includes just over 300,000 clones, under 90% detected once. Sequencing was carried out using peripheral blood. The receptors derive from a woman aged 30 to 39 with COVID-19, enrolled during active disease.

In its sample, this clone was seen once. The chain combines TRBV3-1 (or the pseudogene TRBV3-2) with TRBJ1-2; TRBD1 might be the D (5 bases). CDR1 is LGHDT, CDR2 YNNKEL, per germline (reference sequence). This CDR3 has 13 residues. V lost 3 bases and J lost 7, with 12 bases in between. CDR3 amino acids: CASSHRKGAGYTF. The CDR3 DNA reads as TGTGCCAGCAGCCACCGAAAAGGGGCTGGCTACACCTTC.

This chain connects TRBV2 to TRBJ2-2, with 8 bases aligning to TRBD2. Trimming removed 5 bases from V and 1 base from J; junction bases left unmatched: 0. This CDR3 is 14 amino acids long. Germline V gives CDR1 SNHLY, CDR2 FYNNEI. The CDR3 region has the DNA TGTGCCAGCAGTAGCGGGAGGAACACCGGGGAGCTGTTTTTT. Protein sequence: CASSSGRNTGELFF. Drawing the rest from reference TRBV2 and TRBJ2-2, the complete variable domain is EPEVTQTPSHQVTQMGQEVILRCVPISNHLYFYWYRQILGQKVEFLVSFYNNEISEKSEIFDDQFSVERPDGSNFTLKIRSTKLEDSAMYFCASSSGRNTGELFFGEGSRLTVL.

The DNA of the CDR3 is TGTGCCAGCAGTTACGAGGCGGGGCTCACAGATACGCAGTATTTT. This gives the protein CASSYEAGLTDTQYF. This chain links TRBV6-5 with TRBJ2-3; the D gene is possibly TRBD2 (6 bases). This CDR3 comprises 15 residues. V was pared by 2 bases and J by 2 bases, with 11 bases between. Germline V gene data show CDR1 as MNHEY and CDR2 as SVGAGI.

This clone has more than one count but fewer than ten. This chain links TRBV7-9 with TRBJ1-6; 9 nucleotides agree with TRBD1. The V gene's germline CDR1 is SEHNR and CDR2 FQNEAQ (reference sequence). J was trimmed by 9 bases and V by 5 bases; bases with no gene match: 5. This CDR3 has 14 residues. CDR3 nucleotide sequence: TGTGCCAGCAGCCCGGAGGACAGGGGTTCACCCCTCCACTTT. It codes for CASSPEDRGSPLHF.

The V call is TRBV3-1 (or the pseudogene TRBV3-2), the J call TRBJ1-2; unclear D gene. The CDR3 loop spans 15 amino acids. The germline V gene has CDR1 LGHDT and CDR2 YNNKEL (reference sequence). Trimming took 10 bases from V and 3 from J, leaving 21 bases between them. CDR3 nucleotide sequence: TGTGCCACCCCCCGAGGAGGGCCCCTCCACTATGGCTACACCTTC. Its protein product is CATPRGGPLHYGYTF.

The chain recombines TRBV6-4 with TRBJ2-1; 10 bases align to TRBD1. The length of the CDR3 is 14 residues. Germline CDR1 MRHNA, CDR2 SNTAGT. Germline trimming cut 5 bases from V and 5 bases from J; bases unmatched to any gene: 3. The DNA of the CDR3 is TGTGCCAGCAGTTGGGGGACAGGGGACAATGAGCAGTTCTTC. It encodes CASSWGTGDNEQFF.

The genes are TRBV5-1 and TRBJ1-1; D call uncertain. Germline CDR1 and CDR2: SGHRS and YFSETQ. This CDR3 spans 16 amino acids. V was shortened by 1 base and J by 1 base, with 14 bases between the two germline ends. CDR3 DNA: TGCGCCAGCAGCTTGCTGTTTGGGAGTCAGAACACTGAAGCTTTCTTT. Translation: CASSLLFGSQNTEAFF.

V and J are TRBV4-1 and TRBJ1-4; D not resolved. The V end lost 6 bases, the J end lost 0 bases, and 8 bases lay between the germline ends. CDR1 MGHRA and CDR2 YSYEKL come from the germline V gene. There are 14 residues in the CDR3. CDR3 in amino acids: CASRDIATNEKLFF. For the CDR3, the DNA is TGCGCCAGCAGAGACATCGCAACTAATGAAAAACTGTTTTTT.

The chain carries TRBV2 and TRBJ2-5, with D possibly TRBD2 on 5 matching bases. Trimming took 4 bases from V and 0 from J, leaving 6 bases between them. Germline values: CDR1 SNHLY, CDR2 FYNNEI. The CDR3 is 13 residues long. As DNA, the CDR3 is TGTGCCAGCAGTGGGACTGACCAAGAGACCCAGTACTTC. It yields the protein CASSGTDQETQYF.

The J gene is TRBJ1-4, the V gene TRBV6-5, with D tentatively TRBD1 (5 bases). With 3 bases removed from V and 8 bases from J, the gap between germline ends came to 19 bases. The CDR3 spans 16 residues. Germline lookup yields CDR1 MNHEY and CDR2 SVGAGI. CDR3 protein: CASSYLFWGGDEKLFF. The CDR3 coding sequence is TGTGCCAGCAGTTATCTCTTCTGGGGCGGGGACGAAAAACTGTTTTTT.

The V gene is TRBV19, the J gene TRBJ1-2; 9 bases map to TRBD1. Trimming took 4 bases from V and 4 from J; bases not matched to a gene: 10. Germline lookup yields CDR1 LNHDA and CDR2 SQIVND (reference sequence). The CDR3 spans 16 residues. The DNA of the CDR3 is TGTGCCAGTAGTACCACCGGGACAGGGTTTTTCTATGGCTACACCTTC. Translated, it gives CASSTTGTGFFYGYTF. Based on the CDR3 plus reference TRBV19 and TRBJ1-2, the full variable domain is DGGITQSPKYLFRKEGQNVTLSCEQNLNHDAMYWYRQDPGQGLRLIYYSQIVNDFQKGDIAEGYSVSREKKESFPLTVTSAQKNPTAFYLCASSTTGTGFFYGYTFGSGTRLTVV.

V gene TRBV7-9 combines with J gene TRBJ1-1; D perhaps matches TRBD1 (6 bases). Germline V gives CDR1 SEHNR, CDR2 FQNEAQ (reference sequence). V was pared by 4 bases and J by 1 base, with 16 bases between. The CDR3 extends over 16 amino acids. CDR3 nucleotides: TGTGCCAGCAGCTCGTCAACTACAGGGAAGAACACTGAAGCTTTCTTT. Protein product: CASSSSTTGKNTEAFF. Supplemented by reference TRBV7-9 and TRBJ1-1, the full variable domain reads DTGVSQNPRHKITKRGQNVTFRCDPISEHNRLYWYRQTLGQGPEFLTYFQNEAQLEKSRLLSDRFSAERPKGSFSTLEIQRTEQGDSAMYLCASSSSTTGKNTEAFFGQGTRLTVV.

The chain is built from TRBV27 and TRBJ1-1, with D unresolved. The CDR3 consists of 14 residues. The germline V gene encodes CDR1 MNHEY and CDR2 SMNVEV (reference sequence). Trimming stripped 3 bases from V and 2 bases from J, with 10 bases between. The DNA for the CDR3 is TGTGCCAGCAGTTTTCTGCCGGGAAACACTGAAGCTTTCTTT. Residues: CASSFLPGNTEAFF.

The CDR3 here is CASSLTGANSPLHF. The CDR3 DNA follows: TGTGCCAGCAGCTTAACAGGGGCCAATTCACCCCTCCACTTT. V is TRBV7-8 and J is TRBJ1-6, with TRBD1 matching over 7 bases. The junction had 2 bases not matched to a gene; V was cut back by 2 bases and J by 7 bases. The length of the CDR3 is 14 residues. Germline values: CDR1 SGHVS, CDR2 FQNEAQ.

The chain employs TRBV30 and TRBJ2-7; TRBD1 might be the D (6 bases). Germline V gene sequence: CDR1 GTSNPN, CDR2 SVGIG (reference sequence). The V gene lost 4 bases and the J gene lost 3 bases, with 10 bases spanning the gap. The length of the CDR3 is 12 residues. Written as DNA, the CDR3 is TGTGCCTGGATTTGGGGACACTACGAGCAGTACGTC. Its translation: CAWIWGHYEQYV.

This sequence joins TRBV12-5 and TRBJ2-1; D unresolved. Trimming removed 4 bases at V and 5 bases at J, with 12 bases between. The CDR3 extends over 14 amino acids. Germline CDR1 is LGHNT and CDR2 is FRNRAP. The CDR3 bases are TGTGCTAGTGGTTCCGGCCTAGGAAACAATGAGCAGTTCTTC. It specifies CASGSGLGNNEQFF.

This rearrangement joins TRBV2 to TRBJ1-4; 12 bases match TRBD1. After removal of 4 bases from V and 7 bases from J, the junction contained 4 bases not matched to a gene. There are 15 residues in the CDR3. Germline lookup yields CDR1 SNHLY and CDR2 FYNNEI. The CDR3 loop is CASSGGTGGFEKLFF. The CDR3 DNA is TGTGCCAGCAGTGGGGGGACAGGGGGCTTTGAAAAACTGTTTTTT.

The J gene is TRBJ2-5, the V gene TRBV19, with 9 bases matching TRBD2. The germline gives CDR1 LNHDA, CDR2 SQIVND (reference sequence). CDR3 size: 13 residues. J lost 6 bases, V lost 5 bases, and 4 bases had no gene match. This CDR3 is CASSPTSGQTQYF. The CDR3 coding sequence is TGTGCCAGTAGTCCGACTAGCGGTCAGACCCAGTACTTC.

This sequence joins TRBV4-1 and TRBJ1-4; D is ambiguous. Trimming left V 5 bases short and J 10 bases short, with 20 bases between. The length of the CDR3 is 15 residues. Germline CDR1 MGHRA, CDR2 YSYEKL. The CDR3 sequence is CASSDFLRERVKLFF. The CDR3 DNA is TGCGCCAGCAGCGACTTCTTGAGGGAAAGAGTAAAACTGTTTTTT.

The rearrangement uses TRBV7-3 and TRBJ1-4, with D possibly TRBD1 on 5 matching bases. Trimming cost V 1 base and J 8 bases, with 32 bases left between them. In germline, CDR1 is SGHTA, CDR2 FQGTGA. This CDR3 region has 21 residues. The CDR3 loop is CASSLSGSARGDPRHEEKLFF. The CDR3 coding sequence is TGTGCCAGCAGCTTAAGTGGATCGGCCCGGGGGGACCCCCGTCACGAGGAAAAACTGTTTTTT.

The chain uses TRBV10-3 and TRBJ2-1; TRBD2 is a possible D gene (6 bases). Per the germline V gene, CDR1 is ENHRY and CDR2 is SYGVKD. The CDR3 loop spans 15 amino acids. V shed 6 bases and J shed 0 bases, with 12 bases lying between them. This chain's CDR3 is CAIRGLSYSYNEQFF. DNA of the CDR3: TGTGCCATCAGGGGACTCTCCTACTCCTACAATGAGCAGTTCTTC.

V gene TRBV11-2 combines with J gene TRBJ1-2, with D unclear. The V gene's germline CDR1 is SGHAT and CDR2 FQNNGV. CDR3 length: 13 amino acids. Trimming left V 2 bases short and J 6 bases short, with 10 bases between. CDR3 amino acids: CASSLIGWDGYTF. The CDR3 DNA is TGTGCCAGCAGCTTAATCGGGTGGGATGGCTACACCTTC.